A selection of T cell receptor beta chains follows, all from one sample in a study of T cell responses to AZD1222 COVID-19 vaccine. TCRdb keeps only in-frame clones here, not all; method: immunoSEQ multiplex PCR. Altogether approximately 100,000 clones are present, more than 90% being singletons, with the ten largest covering 2% to 2.5%. The sequencing used peripheral blood, collected on day 0 of AZD1222 vaccination. These TCRs come from an adult in good health. Both conserved end residues are trimmed from each CDR3.

CDR3	J	V
ASSRTFESGNEQF	TRBJ2-1	TRBV6-2/TRBV6-3
ASSYQDRVREQY	TRBJ2-7	TRBV28
ASRQDRDYYGYT	TRBJ1-2	TRBV19
ATLAVPAGEQY	TRBJ2-7	TRBV6-5
ASRSLEGRATEAF	TRBJ1-1	TRBV19
ASSLHLSTGLSSYNSPLH	TRBJ1-6	TRBV4-1
ASSLIAGSYGYT	TRBJ1-2	TRBV7-9
ASSLAKRGTYEQY	TRBJ2-7	TRBV5-1
ASSQENSNHYYGYT	TRBJ1-2	TRBV4-1
ASSQLGLAADTQY	TRBJ2-3	TRBV4-1
ASSEEWVGGYNSPLH	TRBJ1-6	TRBV6-1
ASSYHRGAGELF	TRBJ2-2	TRBV6-5
ASSSSTGFGGYT	TRBJ1-2	TRBV11-1
ASSLTQGEGYGYT	TRBJ1-2	TRBV28
ASSLEVGYEQF	TRBJ2-1	TRBV12-3/TRBV12-4
AWTRGALRDGNEKLF	TRBJ1-4	TRBV30
ASSYSNRKLF	TRBJ1-4	TRBV6-2/TRBV6-3
ASSLVQLGTEAF	TRBJ1-1	TRBV5-6
ASSLGGVYANEKLF	TRBJ1-4	TRBV7-9